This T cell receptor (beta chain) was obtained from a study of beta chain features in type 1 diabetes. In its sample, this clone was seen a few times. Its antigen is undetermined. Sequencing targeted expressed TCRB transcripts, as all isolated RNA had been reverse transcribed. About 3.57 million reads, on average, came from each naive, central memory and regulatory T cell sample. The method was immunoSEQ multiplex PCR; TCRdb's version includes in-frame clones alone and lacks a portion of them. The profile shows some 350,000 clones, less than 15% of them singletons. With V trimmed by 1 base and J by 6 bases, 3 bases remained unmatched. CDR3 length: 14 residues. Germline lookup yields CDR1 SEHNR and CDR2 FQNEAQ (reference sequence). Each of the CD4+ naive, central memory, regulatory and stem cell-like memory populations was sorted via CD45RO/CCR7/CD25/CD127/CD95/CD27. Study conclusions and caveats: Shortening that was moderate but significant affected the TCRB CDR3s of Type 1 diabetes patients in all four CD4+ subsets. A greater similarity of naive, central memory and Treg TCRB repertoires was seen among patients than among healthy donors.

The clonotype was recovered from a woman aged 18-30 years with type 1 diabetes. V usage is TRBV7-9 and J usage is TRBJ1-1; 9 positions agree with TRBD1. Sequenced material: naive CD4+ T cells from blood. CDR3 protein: CASSLVDRGPEAFF. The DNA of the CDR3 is TGTGCCAGCAGCTTAGTGGACAGGGGTCCTGAAGCTTTCTTT.